This T cell receptor (beta chain) was identified in a study of blood T cell repertoires in COVID-19. At the level of the study: Both acute and convalescent COVID-19 samples were obtained from the United States, Italy and Spain.

The germline V gene encodes CDR1 SEHNR and CDR2 FQNEAQ (reference sequence). CDR3 length equals 12 residues. The V gene lost 10 bases and the J gene lost 4 bases, with 13 bases spanning the gap. The repertoire was sequenced with immunoSEQ multiplex PCR; TCRdb's copy has only in-frame clones and lacks some. The sample consists of 250,000 or so clones, around 91% of them appearing once. In this sample, this clone turned up a few times. The sequenced sample was peripheral blood. The receptor comes from an older woman with COVID-19, enrolled during active disease. The rearrangement uses TRBV7-9 and TRBJ1-2; maybe TRBD1 (6 bases). The CDR3 DNA sequence: TGTGCCACAGCGGTAGGGGGCTATGGCTACACCTTC. Translating it yields CATAVGGYGYTF.